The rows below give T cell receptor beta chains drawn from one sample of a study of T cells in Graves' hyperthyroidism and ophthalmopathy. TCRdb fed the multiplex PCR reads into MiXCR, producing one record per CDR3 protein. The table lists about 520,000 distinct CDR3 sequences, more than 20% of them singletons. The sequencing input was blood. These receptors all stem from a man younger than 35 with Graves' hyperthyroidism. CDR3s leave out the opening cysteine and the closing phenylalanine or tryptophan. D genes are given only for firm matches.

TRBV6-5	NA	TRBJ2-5	ASSYPQGPIQETQY
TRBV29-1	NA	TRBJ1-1	SVTPDSGGAF
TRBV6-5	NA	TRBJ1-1	ASSSSDRAGTEAF
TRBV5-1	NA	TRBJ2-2	ASSFRARSPTGELL
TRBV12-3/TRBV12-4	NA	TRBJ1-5	ASSLHGPGTGQPQH
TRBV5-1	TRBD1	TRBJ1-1	ASSLVGGGNTEAF
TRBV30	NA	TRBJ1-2	AWSRGPGYGYT
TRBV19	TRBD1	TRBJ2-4	ASSIGTGAKNIQY
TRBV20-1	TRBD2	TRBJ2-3	SSSGGADTDTQY
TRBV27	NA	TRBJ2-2	ASSQEGDTGELF
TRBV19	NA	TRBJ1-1	ASSIKGVITEAF
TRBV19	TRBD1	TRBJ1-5	ASAGGPNQPQH
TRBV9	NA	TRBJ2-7	ASSARGGGAYEQY
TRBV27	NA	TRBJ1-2	ASKRYRAGGYT
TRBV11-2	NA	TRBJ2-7	ASSSGHEQY
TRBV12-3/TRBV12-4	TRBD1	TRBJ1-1	ASSLRTGQRNTEAF
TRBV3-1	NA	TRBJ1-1	ASSQEGETSNTEAF
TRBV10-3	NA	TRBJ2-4	AISEVLRGPTRAKNIQY
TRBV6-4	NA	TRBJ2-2	ASSDSTTPAGELF
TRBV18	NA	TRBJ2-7	ASSPDRPVPPYEQY
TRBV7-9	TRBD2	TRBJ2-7	ASSPAGGAYEQY
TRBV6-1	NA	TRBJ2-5	ASSVEGGTQY
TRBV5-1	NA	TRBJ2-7	ASSPDSAYEQY
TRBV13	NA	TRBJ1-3	ASSLWAASGNTIY
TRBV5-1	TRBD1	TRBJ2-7	ASRDTDRPAEQY
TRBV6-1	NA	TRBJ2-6	ASSPLVSGANVLT